The entry below describes one T cell receptor (beta chain). CDR1 is SQVTM, CDR2 ANQGSEA, per germline. The germline V and J ends were trimmed by 5 bases and 2 bases, with 14 bases remaining between them. CDR3 size: 14 residues. The sample originates from a study of cytomegalovirus exposure and HLA in healthy donors. Use of 60 Vbeta and 13 Jbeta primers characterized the PCR. Sequenced by immunoSEQ multiplex PCR; TCRdb stores in-frame clones only, minus some. Of 120,000 or so clones listed, around three quarters are singletons. This clonotype was obtained from a woman in her forties or fifties in good health and CMV-seronegative. V and J are TRBV29-1 and TRBJ2-3, with D perhaps TRBD2 (5 bases). Input material: PBMCs. CDR3 sequence (DNA): TGCAGCGTTTTCATCCTAGCCCACACAGATACGCAGTATTTT. Protein product: CSVFILAHTDTQYF.